One sample yielded the 8 T cell receptor beta chains listed below, sequenced in a study of cytomegalovirus exposure and HLA in healthy donors. Both 60 Vbeta primers and 13 Jbeta primers went into the PCR. TCRdb keeps only in-frame clones here, not all; method: immunoSEQ multiplex PCR. Found here are roughly 77,000 clones, roughly 70% of them singletons; the top ten hold around 10%. The source material was PBMCs. These receptor sequences come from a woman between 35 and 50 years old in good health and CMV-seropositive.

A few counts support this clone. The rearrangement links TRBV4-2 to TRBJ1-2, with a possible D match to TRBD1 (6 bases). This CDR3 spans 16 amino acids. V was clipped by 0 bases and J by 6 bases, with 17 bases between them. Germline V gene data show CDR1 as LGHNA and CDR2 as YNFKEQ. The CDR3 protein is CASSQDPTDRYNGYTF. The CDR3 DNA reads TGTGCCAGCAGCCAAGACCCGACAGACAGGTATAATGGCTACACCTTC.

V usage is TRBV7-3 and J usage is TRBJ1-2; 8 bases line up with TRBD1. This CDR3 spans 13 amino acids. V lost 5 bases, J lost 5 bases, and 4 bases stayed unmatched. Germline CDR1 SGHTA, CDR2 FQGTGA. The CDR3 nucleotides are TGTGCCAGCAGCCCCGGACAGGGATATGGCTACACCTTC. Its protein product is CASSPGQGYGYTF.

CDR3: CASRPSSVPDTQYF. CDR3 nucleotides: TGTGCCAGCAGACCATCTAGCGTCCCAGATACGCAGTATTTT. The chain combines TRBV11-3 with TRBJ2-3; weak D call: TRBD2 (6 bases). This CDR3 contains 14 residues. The germline V gene encodes CDR1 SGHNT and CDR2 YENEEA. V shed 6 bases and J shed 4 bases, with 14 bases lying between them.

The CDR3: CASSPHRSSQETQYF. The CDR3 DNA follows: TGTGCCAGCAGCCCGCACAGGTCCTCCCAAGAGACCCAGTACTTC. The chain is built from TRBV4-2 and TRBJ2-5; D might be TRBD1 (5 bases). Germline CDR1 LGHNA, CDR2 YNFKEQ. V was shortened by 4 bases and J by 1 base, with 13 bases between the two germline ends. This CDR3 spans 15 amino acids.

The chain is built from TRBV7-2 and TRBJ2-1; TRBD2 agrees at 7 bases. V shed 2 bases and J 7 bases; nucleotides not matched to a gene: 11. Germline CDR1 reads SGHTA; CDR2 reads FQGNSA. The CDR3 covers 16 residues. CDR3 nucleotide sequence: TGTGCCAGCAGCTTAATCGGGGGGACGCGGGCGAATGAGCAGTTCTTC. The encoded protein is CASSLIGGTRANEQFF.

V is TRBV5-1 and J is TRBJ2-1; the match to TRBD1 covers 9 bases. Trimming at V came to 8 bases and at J to 3 bases, leaving 6 bases not matched to a gene. The CDR3 extends over 14 amino acids. Germline-derived CDR1 and CDR2 are SGHRS and YFSETQ. CDR3 coding DNA: TGCGCCAGTTCCCCGGGACAGGGCTACAATGAGCAGTTCTTC. It specifies CASSPGQGYNEQFF.

The gene calls are TRBV5-1 and TRBJ2-2; D possibly corresponds to TRBD2 (6 bases). V lost 0 bases, J lost 1 base, and 10 bases lay in between. The CDR3 covers 16 residues. The germline gives CDR1 SGHRS, CDR2 YFSETQ. DNA for the CDR3: TGCGCCAGCAGCTTGGAAGGGACTCGGAACACCGGGGAGCTGTTTTTT. It codes for CASSLEGTRNTGELFF.

V usage is TRBV4-2 and J usage is TRBJ2-3; perhaps TRBD1 as D (7 bases). The CDR3 covers 16 residues. Trimming took off 0 bases at V and 6 bases at J, with 16 bases between the two ends. Per the germline V gene, CDR1 is LGHNA and CDR2 is YNFKEQ. The CDR3 spells CASSQDQGGEGDTQYF. Written as DNA, the CDR3 is TGTGCCAGCAGCCAAGATCAGGGGGGCGAGGGGGATACGCAGTATTTT.